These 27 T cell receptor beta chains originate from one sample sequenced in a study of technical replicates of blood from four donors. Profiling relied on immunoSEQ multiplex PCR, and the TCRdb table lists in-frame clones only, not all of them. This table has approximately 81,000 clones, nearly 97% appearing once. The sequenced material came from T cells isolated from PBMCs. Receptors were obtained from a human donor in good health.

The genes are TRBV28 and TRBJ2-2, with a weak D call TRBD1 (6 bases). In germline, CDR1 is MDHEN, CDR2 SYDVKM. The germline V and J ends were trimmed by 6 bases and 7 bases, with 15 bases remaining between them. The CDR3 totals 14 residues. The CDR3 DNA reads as TGTGCCAGCAGCCCCTCACAGGGCAACGGGGAGCTGTTTTTT. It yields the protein CASSPSQGNGELFF.

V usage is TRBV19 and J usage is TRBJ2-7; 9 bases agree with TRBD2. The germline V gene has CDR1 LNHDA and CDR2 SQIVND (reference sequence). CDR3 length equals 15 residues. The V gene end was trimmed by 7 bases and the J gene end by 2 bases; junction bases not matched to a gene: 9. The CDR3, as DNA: TGTGCCAGTACTGGTTGGCTAGCGGGAACCTACGAGCAGTACTTC. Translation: CASTGWLAGTYEQYF.

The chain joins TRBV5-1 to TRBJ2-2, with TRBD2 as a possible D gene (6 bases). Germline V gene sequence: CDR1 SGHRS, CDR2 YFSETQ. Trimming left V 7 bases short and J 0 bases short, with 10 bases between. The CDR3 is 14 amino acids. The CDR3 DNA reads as TGCGCCAGCGGAGGGGAGGCGAACACCGGGGAGCTGTTTTTT. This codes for CASGGEANTGELFF.

In DNA form, the CDR3 reads TGTGCCAGCGCCCTTGGCAGGGCGAACGAGCAGTACTTC. Its translation: CASALGRANEQYF. This chain links TRBV27 with TRBJ2-7, with D maybe TRBD1 (5 bases). V was clipped by 8 bases and J by 5 bases, with 16 bases between them. The germline V gene has CDR1 MNHEY and CDR2 SMNVEV (reference sequence). CDR3 length equals 13 residues.

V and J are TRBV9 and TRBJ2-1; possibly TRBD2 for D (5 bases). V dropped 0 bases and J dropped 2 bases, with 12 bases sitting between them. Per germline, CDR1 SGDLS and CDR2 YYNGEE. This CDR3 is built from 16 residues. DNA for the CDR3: TGTGCCAGCAGCGTAGGGTTAGCGAGAGCCTACAATGAGCAGTTCTTC. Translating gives CASSVGLARAYNEQFF.

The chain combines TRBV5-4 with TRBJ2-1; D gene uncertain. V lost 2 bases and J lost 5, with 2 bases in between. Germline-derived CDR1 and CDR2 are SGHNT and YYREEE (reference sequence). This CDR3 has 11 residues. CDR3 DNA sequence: TGTGCCAGCAGCTTCAACAATGAGCAGTTCTTC. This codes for CASSFNNEQFF.

This chain's CDR3 is CASGLGQNEKLFF. The CDR3 DNA sequence: TGTGCTAGTGGTTTGGGGCAAAATGAAAAACTGTTTTTT. V gene TRBV12-5 combines with J gene TRBJ1-4; D gene unclear. The V gene lost 1 base and the J gene lost 5 bases, with 5 bases spanning the gap. CDR1 is LGHNT, CDR2 FRNRAP, per germline. The CDR3 runs to 13 residues.

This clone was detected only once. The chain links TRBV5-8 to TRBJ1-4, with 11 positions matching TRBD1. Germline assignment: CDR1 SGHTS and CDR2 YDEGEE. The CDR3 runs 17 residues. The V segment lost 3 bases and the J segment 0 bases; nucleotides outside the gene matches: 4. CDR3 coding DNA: TGTGCCAGCAGCTGGGGGACAGGGGGATCAACTAATGAAAAACTGTTTTTT. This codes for CASSWGTGGSTNEKLFF. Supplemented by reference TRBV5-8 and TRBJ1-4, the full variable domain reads EAGVTQSPTHLIKTRGQQATLRCSPISGHTSVYWYQQALGLGLQFLLWYDEGEERNRGNFPPRFSGRQFPNYSSELNVNALELEDSALYLCASSWGTGGSTNEKLFFGSGTQLSVL.

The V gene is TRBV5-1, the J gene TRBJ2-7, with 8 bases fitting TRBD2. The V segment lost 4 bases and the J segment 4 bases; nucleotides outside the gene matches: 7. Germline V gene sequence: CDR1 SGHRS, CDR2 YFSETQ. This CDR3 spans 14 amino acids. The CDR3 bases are TGCGCCAGCAGCCGAAGCGGGAGTATTTACGAGCAGTACTTC. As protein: CASSRSGSIYEQYF.

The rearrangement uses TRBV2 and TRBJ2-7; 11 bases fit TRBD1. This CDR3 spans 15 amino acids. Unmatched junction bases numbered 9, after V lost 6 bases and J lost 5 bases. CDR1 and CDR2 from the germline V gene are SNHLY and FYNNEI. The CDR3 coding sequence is TGTGCCAGCAGAGGACAGGGGGCGCCGAGGGACGAGCAGTACTTC. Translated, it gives CASRGQGAPRDEQYF.

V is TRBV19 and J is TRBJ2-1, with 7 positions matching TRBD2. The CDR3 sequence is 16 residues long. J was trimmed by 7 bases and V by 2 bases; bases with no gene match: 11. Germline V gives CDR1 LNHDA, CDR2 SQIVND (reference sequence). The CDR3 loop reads CASSIQPSGTWNEQFF. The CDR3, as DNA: TGTGCCAGTAGTATACAGCCCAGCGGGACGTGGAATGAGCAGTTCTTC.

CDR3 loop: CASRIRGPERSIQYF. The CDR3 region has the DNA TGTGCCAGCAGGATTAGGGGCCCAGAGAGGAGCATTCAGTACTTC. The V call is TRBV2, the J call TRBJ2-4, with TRBD1 as a possible D gene (5 bases). Germline loops: CDR1 SNHLY, CDR2 FYNNEI. The CDR3 loop spans 15 amino acids. The germline V and J ends were trimmed by 6 bases and 9 bases, with 21 bases remaining between them.

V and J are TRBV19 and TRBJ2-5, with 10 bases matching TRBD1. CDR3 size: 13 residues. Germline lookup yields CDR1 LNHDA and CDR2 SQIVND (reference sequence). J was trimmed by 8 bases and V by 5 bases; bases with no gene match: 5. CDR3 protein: CASSPGTGETQYF. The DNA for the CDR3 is TGTGCCAGTAGTCCCGGGACAGGGGAAACCCAGTACTTC.

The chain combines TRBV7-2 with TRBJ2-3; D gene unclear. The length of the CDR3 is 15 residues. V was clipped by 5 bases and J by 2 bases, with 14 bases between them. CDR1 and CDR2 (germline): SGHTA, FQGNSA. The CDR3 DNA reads TGTGCCAGCAGCCCATCTACCTATTACACAGATACGCAGTATTTT. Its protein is CASSPSTYYTDTQYF.

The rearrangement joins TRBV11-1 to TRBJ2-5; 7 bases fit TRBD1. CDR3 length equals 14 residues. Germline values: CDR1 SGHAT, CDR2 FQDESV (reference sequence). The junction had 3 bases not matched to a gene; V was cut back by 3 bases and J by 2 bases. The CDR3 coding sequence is TGTGCCAGCAGCTTTATCAGGGGGCAAGAGACCCAGTACTTC. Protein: CASSFIRGQETQYF.

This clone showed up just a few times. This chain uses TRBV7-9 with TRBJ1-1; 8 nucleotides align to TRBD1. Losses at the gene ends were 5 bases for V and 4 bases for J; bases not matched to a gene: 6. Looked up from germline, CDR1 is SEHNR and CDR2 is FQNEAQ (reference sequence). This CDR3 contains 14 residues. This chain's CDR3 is CASSVQGEGTEAFF. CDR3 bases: TGTGCCAGCAGCGTACAGGGGGAGGGCACTGAAGCTTTCTTT.

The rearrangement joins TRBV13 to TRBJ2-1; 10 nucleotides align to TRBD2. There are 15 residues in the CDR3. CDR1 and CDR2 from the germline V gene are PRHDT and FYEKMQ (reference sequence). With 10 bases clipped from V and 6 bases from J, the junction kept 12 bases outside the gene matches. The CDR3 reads CATKRGLASLNEQFF. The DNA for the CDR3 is TGTGCCACCAAAAGGGGACTAGCGAGCCTCAATGAGCAGTTCTTC.

This chain's CDR3 is CASSLVRSRVGEQYF. CDR3 nucleotide sequence: TGTGCCAGCAGCTTAGTTCGGAGCAGGGTGGGGGAGCAGTACTTC. The rearrangement uses TRBV7-2 and TRBJ2-7, with D possibly TRBD1 on 5 matching bases. CDR3 length: 15 amino acids. CDR1 is SGHTA and CDR2 is FQGNSA in the germline V gene. V was clipped by 1 base and J by 7 bases, with 17 bases between them.

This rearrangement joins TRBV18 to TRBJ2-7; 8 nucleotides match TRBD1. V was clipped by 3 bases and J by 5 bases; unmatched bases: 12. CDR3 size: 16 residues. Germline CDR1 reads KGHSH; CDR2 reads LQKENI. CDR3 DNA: TGTGCCAGCTCACCTACCCTGACAGGGGAATGGAACGAGCAGTACTTC. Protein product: CASSPTLTGEWNEQYF.

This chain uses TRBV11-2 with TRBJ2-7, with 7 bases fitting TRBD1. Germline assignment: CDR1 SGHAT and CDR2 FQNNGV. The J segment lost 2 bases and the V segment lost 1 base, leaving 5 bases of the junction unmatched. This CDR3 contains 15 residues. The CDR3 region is CASSLAGTEAYEQYF. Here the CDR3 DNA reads TGTGCCAGCAGCTTAGCCGGGACAGAGGCCTACGAGCAGTACTTC.

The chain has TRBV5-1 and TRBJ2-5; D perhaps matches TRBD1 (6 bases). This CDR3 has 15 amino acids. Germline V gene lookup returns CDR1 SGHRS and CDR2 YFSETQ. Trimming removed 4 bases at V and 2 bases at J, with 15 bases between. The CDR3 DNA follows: TGCGCCAGCAGCCAAAGGGGGTTCCGGCAAGAGACCCAGTACTTC. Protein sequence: CASSQRGFRQETQYF.

CDR3 DNA sequence: TGTGCCAGCAGACCGGGACAGGGAGATACCGATACGCAGTATTTT. Amino acids: CASRPGQGDTDTQYF. J is TRBJ2-3 and V is TRBV6-5; 9 bases align to TRBD1. Germline V lookup: CDR1 MNHEY, CDR2 SVGAGI. Trimming took 6 bases from V and 6 from J; bases not matched to a gene: 10. This CDR3 has 15 amino acids.

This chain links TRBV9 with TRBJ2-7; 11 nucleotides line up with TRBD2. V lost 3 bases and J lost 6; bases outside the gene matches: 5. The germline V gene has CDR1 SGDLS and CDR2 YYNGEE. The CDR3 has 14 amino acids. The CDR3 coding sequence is TGTGCCAGCAGCGCCCTAGGGACTAGCGGCGAGCAGTACTTC. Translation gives CASSALGTSGEQYF.

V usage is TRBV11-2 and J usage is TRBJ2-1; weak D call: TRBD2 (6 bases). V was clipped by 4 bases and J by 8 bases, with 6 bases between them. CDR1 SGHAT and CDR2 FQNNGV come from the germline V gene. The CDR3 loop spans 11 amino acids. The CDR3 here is CASSWGDEQFF. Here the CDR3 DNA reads TGTGCCAGCAGCTGGGGGGATGAGCAGTTCTTC.

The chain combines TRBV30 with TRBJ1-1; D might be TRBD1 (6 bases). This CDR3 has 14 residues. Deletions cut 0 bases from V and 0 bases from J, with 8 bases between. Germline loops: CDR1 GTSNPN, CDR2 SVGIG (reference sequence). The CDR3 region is CAWSVTGMNTEAFF. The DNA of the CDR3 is TGTGCCTGGAGTGTTACAGGGATGAACACTGAAGCTTTCTTT.

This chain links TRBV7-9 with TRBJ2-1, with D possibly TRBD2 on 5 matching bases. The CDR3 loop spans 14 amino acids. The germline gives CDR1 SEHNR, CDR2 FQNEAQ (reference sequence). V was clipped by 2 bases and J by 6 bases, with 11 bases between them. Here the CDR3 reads CASSLPVGVNEQFF. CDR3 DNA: TGTGCCAGCAGCTTACCCGTGGGAGTCAATGAGCAGTTCTTC. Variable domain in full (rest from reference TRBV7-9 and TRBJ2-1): DTGVSQNPRHKITKRGQNVTFRCDPISEHNRLYWYRQTLGQGPEFLTYFQNEAQLEKSRLLSDRFSAERPKGSFSTLEIQRTEQGDSAMYLCASSLPVGVNEQFFGPGTRLTVL.

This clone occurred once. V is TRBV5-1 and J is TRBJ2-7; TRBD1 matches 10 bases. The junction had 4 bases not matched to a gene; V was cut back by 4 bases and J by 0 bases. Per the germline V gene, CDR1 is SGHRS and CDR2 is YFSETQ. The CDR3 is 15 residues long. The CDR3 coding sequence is TGCGCCAGCAGCCCCCGGACAGGGGGCTCCTACGAGCAGTACTTC. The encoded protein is CASSPRTGGSYEQYF.